Listed below are T cell receptor beta chains from one sample, sequenced in a study of pediatric ulcerative colitis. Libraries were prepared by immunoSEQ multiplex PCR; TCRdb keeps only in-frame clonotypes and omits some of them. The repertoire consists of 20,000 or so clones, with around 64% occurring once and the leading ten covering around a sixth. The sequenced material came from gut tissue. These receptors all come from a boy younger than 18 with severe ulcerative colitis. The CDR3 runs from the conserved cysteine through the conserved F or W. D genes are given only for firm matches. For some rows the clone size is stated as once, few or many, or as a class when expanded; others skip it.

V gene	clone size	J gene	CDR3 length	D gene	CDR3 DNA	CDR3 protein
TRBV5-1	NA	TRBJ1-4	16	NA	TGCGCCAGCAGCTTGACAGGTCGTGCAACTAATGAAAAACTGTTTTTT	CASSLTGRATNEKLFF
TRBV14	NA	TRBJ2-7	14	TRBD1	TGTGCCAGCAGCCAAGCTAGGGGGCCCTACGAGCAGTACTTC	CASSQARGPYEQYF
TRBV15	NA	TRBJ2-5	17	NA	TGTGCCACCAGCAGGGGGGTAGGTGTCCTCCAGGGCGAGACCCAGTACTTC	CATSRGVGVLQGETQYF
TRBV6-1	NA	TRBJ1-6	15	NA	TGTGCCAGCAGTGAATTCGGGCAGGGGAATTCACCCCTCCACTTT	CASSEFGQGNSPLHF
TRBV20-1	NA	TRBJ1-1	11	NA	TGCAGTGCTAGTAGGGGGACTGAAGCTTTCTTT	CSASRGTEAFF
TRBV4-3	few	TRBJ2-7	16	TRBD1	TGCGCCAGCAGCCAAGATCAGAGACAGGGGTTCTACGAGCAGTACTTC	CASSQDQRQGFYEQYF
TRBV6-5	once	TRBJ2-7	15	NA	TGTGCCAGCAGTTACTCAGAAAGGGGCAAAGGCGAGCAGTACTTC	CASSYSERGKGEQYF
TRBV7-8	once	TRBJ2-7	16	NA	TGTGCCAGCAGCTTAAATATGTGGGGGAGCTCCTACGAGCAGTACTTC	CASSLNMWGSSYEQYF
TRBV2	few	TRBJ1-2	16	NA	TGTGCCAGCAGTGAAGCGGGTCTGTTAGGCTCCTATGGCTACACCTTC	CASSEAGLLGSYGYTF
TRBV4-3	NA	TRBJ1-5	18	TRBD1	TGCGCCAGCAGCCAAGATCTGGGACAGAATAGTGGCAATCAGCCCCAGCATTTT	CASSQDLGQNSGNQPQHF
TRBV10-1	NA	TRBJ2-1	17	NA	TGCGCCAGCAGTGAGTATAGACAGTCCCCGCCCTACAATGAGCAGTTCTTC	CASSEYRQSPPYNEQFF
TRBV19	NA	TRBJ1-1	12	NA	TGTGCCAGTAGTATAGATCGGCAGGGTGCTTTCTTT	CASSIDRQGAFF
TRBV6-6	NA	TRBJ1-1	14	NA	TGTGCCAGCAGTTGGGGGGGGTATGGCACTGAAGCTTTCTTT	CASSWGGYGTEAFF
TRBV15	NA	TRBJ2-5	13	NA	TGTGCCACCAGGGAGGGGGGGAGAGAGACCCAGTACTTC	CATREGGRETQYF
TRBV2	NA	TRBJ1-4	12	NA	TGTGCCAGCAGTAGGGGCGGTGAAAAACTGTTTTTT	CASSRGGEKLFF
TRBV4-1	NA	TRBJ2-7	19	TRBD2	TGCGCCAGCAGCCAAGATCTCACTAGCGGGGTACCAAACTCCTACGAGCAGTACTTC	CASSQDLTSGVPNSYEQYF
TRBV28	medium-sized	TRBJ1-2	16	TRBD1	TGTGCCAGCAGTTTAACAGGACAGGGGGATGGTTATGGCTACACCTTC	CASSLTGQGDGYGYTF
TRBV5-6	NA	TRBJ2-3	12	NA	TGTGCCAGCAGCCCAACCACAGATACGCAGTATTTT	CASSPTTDTQYF
TRBV7-6	NA	TRBJ2-5	15	NA	TGTGCCAGCAGCTTCATGGGGGACTACCAAGAGACCCAGTACTTC	CASSFMGDYQETQYF
TRBV7-3	few	TRBJ1-6	13	NA	TGTGCCAGCAGCTTAGGGGGTAACTCACCCCTCCACTTT	CASSLGGNSPLHF
TRBV29-1	few	TRBJ1-1	13	TRBD1	TGCAGCGTGGGACAGGGGACGCCGTTGAAAGCTTTCTTT	CSVGQGTPLKAFF
TRBV4-3	few	TRBJ2-2	17	NA	TGCGCCAGCAGCCCCGTTCCGGGGATCGATGGGACCGGGGAGCTGTTTTTT	CASSPVPGIDGTGELFF
TRBV7-8	NA	TRBJ1-5	15	NA	TGTGCCAGCAGCGCGCTACAGGGTGTTGGTCAGCCCCAGCATTTT	CASSALQGVGQPQHF
TRBV19	NA	TRBJ1-5	13	NA	TGTGCCAGTAGAGGACAGTTCAATCAGCCCCAGCATTTT	CASRGQFNQPQHF